This T cell receptor (beta chain) is drawn from a study of blood T cell repertoires in COVID-19. Study details: The United States, Italy and Spain provided the acute and convalescent COVID-19 samples. The cDNA or gDNA used as material had been derived from T cells, B-cell-depleted T cells, or PBMCs.

The length of the CDR3 is 15 residues. After removal of 5 bases from V and 2 bases from J, the junction contained 6 bases not matched to a gene. Germline CDR1 is MGHDK and CDR2 is SYGVNS. In the original analysis: Reference gene primer amplification in the assay estimated nucleated cell counts. Clones were read by immunoSEQ multiplex PCR, and TCRdb kept only the in-frame ones, dropping some. That table supplies the V and J calls and clone size; D and trimming were determined from the DNA. Among roughly 77,000 clones listed, 70% to 90% were seen once. This TCR was sampled from a man aged 50 or older with active COVID-19. Sequencing used peripheral blood. The chain couples TRBV25-1 to TRBJ2-7; 10 positions match TRBD2. The CDR3 DNA sequence: TGTGCCAGCAGTTCGGAACTAGCGGGGCCCTACGAGCAGTACTTC. Translating it yields CASSSELAGPYEQYF.